This T cell receptor beta chain emerged from a study of cytomegalovirus exposure and HLA in healthy donors. Overall study context: Earlier work reported about 110 million unique TCR beta sequences from about 200 million T cells. Findings and caveats of the study: In a later analysis, most CMV-associated TCR beta chains appeared HLA-restricted. Trimming of TCR beta V- and J-genes showed a link, identified in a later analysis, to a missense DCLRE1C variant. Being indistinguishable, some V segments were excluded, TRBV6-2 and TRBV6-3 among them.

Vbeta (60) and Jbeta (13) primers were used in the PCR. Produced via immunoSEQ multiplex PCR; TCRdb's table is partial and in-frame only. The sample records 25,000 or so clones, 79% being singletons. About this clone itself: The antigen is undetermined.

Trimming took 4 bases from V and 4 from J, leaving 23 bases between them. The CDR3 has 17 residues. CDR1 is GTSNPN and CDR2 is SVGIG in the germline V gene (reference sequence). The TCR originated in a male donor in good health and CMV-seronegative. Material: PBMCs. This rearrangement joins TRBV30 to TRBJ1-5; D is unclear. This chain's CDR3 is CAWNPARGGIWNQPQHF. The CDR3 DNA is TGTGCCTGGAATCCCGCCCGGGGAGGGATATGGAATCAGCCCCAGCATTTT.